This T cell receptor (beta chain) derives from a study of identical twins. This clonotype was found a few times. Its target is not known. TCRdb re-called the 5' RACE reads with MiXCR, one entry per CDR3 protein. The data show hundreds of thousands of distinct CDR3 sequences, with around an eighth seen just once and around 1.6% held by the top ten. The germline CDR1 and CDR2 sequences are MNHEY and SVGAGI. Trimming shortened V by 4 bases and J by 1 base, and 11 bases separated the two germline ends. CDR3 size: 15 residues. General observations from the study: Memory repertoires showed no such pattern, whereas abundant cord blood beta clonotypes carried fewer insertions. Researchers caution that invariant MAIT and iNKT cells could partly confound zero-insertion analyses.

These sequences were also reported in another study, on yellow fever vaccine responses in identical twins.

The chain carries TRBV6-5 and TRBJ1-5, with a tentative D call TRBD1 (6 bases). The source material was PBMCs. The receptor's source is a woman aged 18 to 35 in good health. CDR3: CASSFTGISNQPQHF. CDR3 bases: TGTGCCAGCAGTTTTACAGGGATAAGCAATCAGCCCCAGCATTTT.